Below are 27 T cell receptor beta chains sequenced from a single sample in a study of T cell repertoires in cytomegalovirus infection. TCRdb called the reads again in MiXCR, with one record for every CDR3 protein. Among just over 450,000 distinct CDR3 sequences listed, under 45% were seen once. These receptors' targets are unknown. The sample in question was cultured PBMCs, obtained from culture after CMV antigen stimulation. The source of these receptors is a human donor in good health (CMV status not recorded). Some clones in this sample may be carry-over from other donors' samples.

The genes are TRBV11-2 and TRBJ2-5; no definite D call. The V gene lost 2 bases and the J gene lost 0 bases, with 7 bases spanning the gap. The germline CDR1 and CDR2 sequences are SGHAT and FQNNGV. The CDR3 has 14 amino acids. The CDR3 region has the DNA TGTGCCAGCAGCTTATTGAGTTACCAAGAGACCCAGTACTTC. Protein product: CASSLLSYQETQYF.

The DNA for the CDR3 is TGTGCCAGCAGACTTACCGGGACACCAACCGGGGAGCTGTTTTTT. Protein: CASRLTGTPTGELFF. The genes are TRBV9 and TRBJ2-2; D might be TRBD1 (6 bases). The CDR3 contains 15 residues. V shed 5 bases and J shed 5 bases, with 16 bases lying between them. The germline V gene has CDR1 SGDLS and CDR2 YYNGEE.

CDR3 loop: CAWSLITGDQPQHF. In nucleotides, the CDR3 is TGTGCCTGGAGTCTAATAACAGGGGATCAGCCCCAGCATTTT. The chain recombines TRBV30 with TRBJ1-5, with 7 bases aligning to TRBD1. Germline CDR1 reads GTSNPN; CDR2 reads SVGIG (reference sequence). This CDR3 region has 14 residues. V was pared by 2 bases and J by 5 bases, with 6 bases of the junction left unmatched.

This clonotype was recorded a few times. V usage is TRBV6-5 and J usage is TRBJ2-1; TRBD1 aligns across 7 bases. There are 14 residues in the CDR3. Germline-derived CDR1 and CDR2 are MNHEY and SVGAGI. The V and J ends lost 5 bases and 6 bases, in that order; junction bases with no gene match: 7. CDR3 amino acids: CASSKTGTANEQFF. In DNA, the CDR3 is TGTGCCAGCAGTAAGACAGGGACAGCCAATGAGCAGTTCTTC.

This chain joins TRBV6-6 and TRBJ2-3; 9 bases agree with TRBD2. Germline CDR1 reads MNHNY; CDR2 reads SVGAGI (reference sequence). J was trimmed by 3 bases and V by 5 bases; bases with no gene match: 6. This CDR3 region has 15 residues. The CDR3 sequence is CASSKERGATDTQYF. DNA for the CDR3: TGTGCCAGCAGTAAAGAGCGGGGGGCAACAGATACGCAGTATTTT.

The chain combines TRBV6-5 with TRBJ2-1; D call uncertain. The CDR3 consists of 13 residues. In germline, CDR1 is MNHEY, CDR2 SVGAGI. Trimming shortened V by 7 bases and J by 0 bases, and 7 bases separated the two germline ends. CDR3 sequence (DNA): TGTGCCAGCAAAGGCGACTCCTACAATGAGCAGTTCTTC. This sequence encodes CASKGDSYNEQFF.

V is TRBV7-9 and J is TRBJ2-2; no reliable D call. The CDR3 consists of 13 residues. Germline CDR1 SEHNR, CDR2 FQNEAQ (reference sequence). Trimming shortened V by 5 bases and J by 5 bases, and 9 bases separated the two germline ends. The CDR3 spells CASSPVITGELFF. Here the CDR3 DNA reads TGTGCCAGCAGCCCGGTGATAACCGGGGAGCTGTTTTTT.

This chain links TRBV3-1 with TRBJ2-7, with D possibly TRBD1 on 5 matching bases. The germline V and J ends were trimmed by 1 base and 4 bases, with 11 bases remaining between them. CDR1 is LGHDT, CDR2 YNNKEL, per germline (reference sequence). CDR3 size: 14 residues. CDR3 amino acids: CASSQALTAYEQYF. For the CDR3, the DNA is TGTGCCAGCAGCCAAGCCCTGACAGCTTACGAGCAGTACTTC.

This clonotype has only a few counts. The chain employs TRBV20-1 and TRBJ2-7; 7 bases are a match to TRBD2. Germline CDR1 DFQATT, CDR2 SNEGSKA (reference sequence). Trimming removed 0 bases from V and 2 bases from J; junction bases left unmatched: 10. CDR3 length: 16 amino acids. CDR3 protein: CSARDPAGTAPYEQYF. The CDR3 DNA follows: TGCAGTGCTAGAGACCCAGCGGGAACGGCCCCCTACGAGCAGTACTTC.

In regard to this clonotype: This may come from a read error, since a much larger clone is one base off. Given the absence of the conserved phenylalanine or tryptophan at the CDR3 end, a read error is likely. The chain combines TRBV7-2 with TRBJ1-2; no reliable D call. V gave up 2 bases and J gave up 3 bases, with 13 bases separating them. Germline CDR1 and CDR2: SGHTA and FQGNSA. There are 15 residues in the CDR3. CDR3 in amino acids: CASSLPSRVDYGYTC. The CDR3 bases are TGTGCCAGCAGCTTACCCTCCCGGGTCGACTATGGCTACACCTGC.

The V and J genes are TRBV4-1 and TRBJ2-1; TRBD2 aligns across 11 bases. Per the germline V gene, CDR1 is MGHRA and CDR2 is YSYEKL. V trimming: 2 bases; J trimming: 5 bases; junction bases outside the gene matches: 8. The CDR3 is 17 amino acids. CDR3 amino acids: CASSQYRQTSGNNEQFF. DNA for the CDR3: TGCGCCAGCAGCCAATATCGCCAGACTAGCGGGAACAATGAGCAGTTCTTC.

The chain uses TRBV18 and TRBJ2-7; D gene uncertain. The CDR3 totals 15 residues. Germline CDR1 and CDR2: KGHSH and LQKENI. Trimming removed 3 bases at V and 0 bases at J, with 12 bases between. The CDR3 is CASSPGRDPSYEQYF. The CDR3 region has the DNA TGTGCCAGCTCACCGGGAAGGGATCCCTCCTACGAGCAGTACTTC.

This clonotype was counted a few times. The chain combines TRBV4-1 with TRBJ1-2; 10 bases map to TRBD1. The length of the CDR3 is 17 residues. After removal of 1 base from V and 7 bases from J, the junction contained 12 bases not matched to a gene. CDR1 is MGHRA, CDR2 YSYEKL, per germline. Here the CDR3 reads CASSQGDRGRIERGYTF. The CDR3 DNA reads as TGCGCCAGCAGCCAAGGGGACAGGGGCCGTATCGAGCGTGGCTACACCTTC.

The J gene is TRBJ2-1, the V gene TRBV20-1; D uncertain. With 6 bases removed from V and 7 bases from J, the gap between germline ends came to 19 bases. Germline values: CDR1 DFQATT, CDR2 SNEGSKA (reference sequence). The CDR3 contains 14 residues. CDR3 sequence reads: CSAPPGPARNEQFF. CDR3 in DNA: TGCAGTGCCCCACCAGGACCGGCTCGGAATGAGCAGTTCTTC.

Only a few counts were recorded for this clonotype. The rearrangement uses TRBV12-3 or TRBV12-4 and TRBJ2-7, with D uncertain. The CDR3 contains 13 residues. Trimming took off 3 bases at V and 2 bases at J, with 8 bases between the two ends. The CDR3 loop is CASSFRVAYEQYF. The CDR3 bases are TGTGCCAGCAGTTTTCGAGTTGCCTACGAGCAGTACTTC.

This sequence joins TRBV2 and TRBJ1-3; possibly TRBD1 for D (6 bases). The CDR3 is made up of 16 amino acids. V shed 4 bases and J shed 4 bases, with 17 bases lying between them. Germline CDR1 and CDR2: SNHLY and FYNNEI. Here the CDR3 reads CASSGKPTGSGNTIYF. The CDR3 nucleotides are TGTGCCAGCAGTGGGAAACCGACAGGATCCGGAAACACCATATATTTT.

The chain uses TRBV12-3 or TRBV12-4 and TRBJ1-1, with D uncertain. The CDR3 runs to 11 residues. Trimming took 5 bases from V and 4 from J, leaving 5 bases between them. CDR3 loop: CASSALTEAFF. In DNA form, the CDR3 reads TGTGCCAGCAGTGCACTCACTGAAGCTTTCTTT.

This rearrangement joins TRBV7-8 to TRBJ1-5; no firm D call. This CDR3 has 12 residues. The V end lost 2 bases, the J end lost 6 bases, and 5 bases lay between the germline ends. Germline-derived CDR1 and CDR2 are SGHVS and FQNEAQ. As DNA, the CDR3 is TGTGCCAGCAGCTTACCGCTTCAGCCCCAGCATTTT. It is translated as CASSLPLQPQHF.

The chain has TRBV7-2 and TRBJ2-3; D is unresolved. Germline V gene lookup returns CDR1 SGHTA and CDR2 FQGNSA. The ends were cut back, 1 base at V and 6 bases at J, with 17 bases in the middle. This CDR3 has 16 residues. CDR3 amino acids: CASSLGYRTVRDTQYF. The CDR3 DNA follows: TGTGCCAGCAGCTTAGGGTATCGGACCGTTCGGGATACGCAGTATTTT.

In its sample, this clonotype was seen a few times. This chain uses TRBV6-1 with TRBJ2-1; the D is unclear. CDR1 is MNHNS, CDR2 SASEGT, per germline. Trimming took off 8 bases at V and 0 bases at J, with 20 bases between the two ends. The CDR3 totals 17 residues. CDR3 bases: TGTGCCAGCTTAAGAGTCCCTAAGTGGAACTCCTACAATGAGCAGTTCTTC. This sequence encodes CASLRVPKWNSYNEQFF.

This chain links TRBV6-2 or TRBV6-3 with TRBJ1-5; possibly TRBD1 for D (6 bases). The CDR3 is 15 residues long. Trimming removed 2 bases from V and 5 bases from J, with 13 bases in between. The germline V gene encodes CDR1 MNHEY and CDR2 SVGEGT. CDR3 amino acids: CASSYVAGEDQPQHF. The CDR3, as DNA: TGTGCCAGCAGTTACGTGGCAGGGGAGGATCAGCCCCAGCATTTT.

This chain uses TRBV7-2 with TRBJ1-4, with D tentatively TRBD1 (6 bases). Germline CDR1 reads SGHTA; CDR2 reads FQGNSA. This CDR3 spans 15 amino acids. Trimming left V 3 bases short and J 6 bases short, with 14 bases between. The CDR3 coding sequence is TGTGCCAGCAGCTTTGACGGGAGGGGGGATGAAAAACTGTTTTTT. Encoded protein: CASSFDGRGDEKLFF.

The chain couples TRBV7-6 to TRBJ2-4; 8 bases align to TRBD2. Germline trimming cut 8 bases from V and 6 bases from J; bases unmatched to any gene: 15. This CDR3 contains 16 residues. In germline, CDR1 is SGHVS, CDR2 FNYEAQ. The CDR3 here is CASEERGGRYRNIQYF. DNA of the CDR3: TGTGCCAGCGAGGAACGGGGGGGGCGCTACCGAAACATTCAGTACTTC.

The gene calls are TRBV6-2 or TRBV6-3 and TRBJ1-1; no clear D gene. This CDR3 is built from 14 residues. Germline-derived CDR1 and CDR2 are MNHEY and SVGEGT. The V gene lost 2 bases and the J gene lost 3 bases, with 10 bases spanning the gap. The CDR3 DNA is TGTGCCAGCAGTTACAAGGGAGTCGACACTGAAGCTTTCTTT. Translating gives CASSYKGVDTEAFF.

The sample holds a few counts of this clonotype. The chain carries TRBV7-6 and TRBJ2-7; D is unclear. In germline, CDR1 is SGHVS, CDR2 FNYEAQ. The CDR3 has 14 amino acids. Deletions cut 4 bases from V and 6 bases from J, with 16 bases between. DNA for the CDR3: TGTGCCAGCAGCTCAGGTACCTCCTTTGGCGAGCAGTACTTC. Its translation: CASSSGTSFGEQYF.

Only a few counts were recorded for this clonotype. As DNA, the CDR3 is TGCGCCAGCAGCTGGACCGGGACGCCTTCCTACAATGAGCAGTTCTTC. Translating gives CASSWTGTPSYNEQFF. The gene calls are TRBV5-1 and TRBJ2-1; D could derive from TRBD1 or TRBD2 (5 bases each). Germline CDR1 reads SGHRS; CDR2 reads YFSETQ. The CDR3 extends over 16 amino acids. The ends were cut back, 3 bases at V and 1 base at J, with 14 bases in the middle.

The genes are TRBV20-1 and TRBJ2-3; tentatively, D is TRBD1 (6 bases). CDR1 is DFQATT and CDR2 is SNEGSKA in the germline V gene (reference sequence). V lost 2 bases and J 4 bases, leaving 13 bases between the germline ends. This CDR3 region has 14 residues. CDR3 protein: CSARTRGSADTQYF. CDR3 in DNA: TGCAGTGCTAGAACCAGGGGTAGCGCAGATACGCAGTATTTT.